This TCR beta chain was recovered during a study of control samples from healthy donors and cancer patients. The table came from immunoSEQ multiplex PCR; TCRdb's copy has only in-frame clones and leaves some out. The top ten hold roughly 6.4% of the sample, which has hundreds of thousands of clones, roughly 90% seen once. This clone was detected only once. Trimming at V came to 2 bases and at J to 2 bases, leaving 5 bases not matched to a gene. The CDR3 length is 16 residues. Germline V lookup: CDR1 SGHDT, CDR2 YYEEEE. The rearrangement uses TRBV5-6 and TRBJ2-2, with 8 bases matching TRBD1. The receptor comes from a middle-aged man with head and neck cancer. Sequencing was carried out using PBMCs. CDR3 nucleotide sequence: TGTGCCAGCAGCTTCCTGACAGGGGAAAACACCGGGGAGCTGTTTTTT. This encodes CASSFLTGENTGELFF. Drawing the rest from reference TRBV5-6 and TRBJ2-2, the complete variable domain is DAGVTQSPTHLIKTRGQQVTLRCSPKSGHDTVSWYQQALGQGPQFIFQYYEEEERQRGNFPDRFSGHQFPNYSSELNVNALLLGDSALYLCASSFLTGENTGELFFGEGSRLTVL.